One sample yielded the 16 T cell receptor beta chains listed below, sequenced in a study of multiple sclerosis patients with progressive multifocal leukoencephalopathy (dated by TCRdb to about 2019). The sample's time point, from its label and the paper: before natalizumab initiation. Library generation was performed with the immunoSEQ multiplex PCR assay. In its TCRdb copy, this immuneACCESS table keeps in-frame sequences only and misses some clones. Where compared with another copy, unresolved V genes explain less than half of these, and the others have no known cause. The sample data list more than 25,000 clones, and 88% of these were observed just once. Jointly, the top ten make up about 1.1% of the sample. Sequencing was performed on PBMCs. Receptors were obtained from a human donor with multiple sclerosis.

The chain joins TRBV27 to TRBJ1-6; D not certain. The CDR3 is 15 residues long. The V and J ends lost 2 bases and 0 bases respectively, with 5 bases between them. CDR1 is MNHEY, CDR2 SMNVEV, per germline (reference sequence). CDR3 sequence reads: CASSLTSSYNSPLHF. The CDR3 nucleotides read TGTGCCAGCAGTTTAACCAGCTCCTATAATTCACCCCTCCACTTT.

The chain is built from TRBV7-9 and TRBJ2-3; D unclear. Germline V CDR1 and CDR2: SEHNR, FQNEAQ (reference sequence). Trimming removed 6 bases at V and 5 bases at J, with 18 bases between. This CDR3 has 15 amino acids. CDR3 bases: TGTGCCAGCAGAGCTTTGGGAATTCGTAGAGATACGCAGTATTTT. It specifies CASRALGIRRDTQYF.

The chain carries TRBV7-8 and TRBJ2-3; possibly TRBD2 for D (7 bases). CDR3 length equals 13 residues. The ends were cut back, 5 bases at V and 10 bases at J, with 16 bases in the middle. Germline loops: CDR1 SGHVS, CDR2 FQNEAQ. The CDR3: CASSRRGGVAQYF. In nucleotides, the CDR3 is TGTGCCAGCAGCCGAAGGGGGGGCGTTGCGCAGTATTTT.

A single count supports this clone. The chain joins TRBV11-3 to TRBJ2-2; a possible D gene is TRBD2 (6 bases). The V gene lost 4 bases and the J gene lost 6 bases, with 15 bases spanning the gap. The CDR3 contains 15 residues. Germline CDR1 is SGHNT and CDR2 is YENEEA. The CDR3 loop reads CASSSGLTDPGELFF. CDR3 in DNA: TGTGCCAGCAGCTCGGGACTTACGGACCCCGGGGAGCTGTTTTTT.

The chain recombines TRBV10-3 with TRBJ2-2; a possible D gene is TRBD1 (5 bases). Trimming stripped 4 bases from V and 4 bases from J, with 13 bases between. There are 15 residues in the CDR3. The germline gives CDR1 ENHRY, CDR2 SYGVKD. CDR3 sequence: CAISARQKATGELFF. CDR3 DNA sequence: TGTGCCATCAGTGCCCGACAGAAGGCCACCGGGGAGCTGTTTTTT.

The chain combines TRBV6-5 with TRBJ1-1; D is unresolved. The CDR3 extends over 12 amino acids. V was shortened by 6 bases and J by 1 base, with 6 bases between the two germline ends. Germline CDR1 is MNHEY and CDR2 is SVGAGI. The CDR3 DNA follows: TGTGCCAGCAGCCGACCGAACACTGAAGCTTTCTTT. Translated, it gives CASSRPNTEAFF.

The genes are TRBV10-2 and TRBJ1-1, with D uncertain. This CDR3 comprises 13 residues. CDR1 and CDR2 (germline): WSHSY, SAAADI. V was cut by 4 bases and J by 0 bases, with 6 bases left in between. CDR3 coding DNA: TGCGCCAGCAGTGGACGGATGAACACTGAAGCTTTCTTT. Protein product: CASSGRMNTEAFF.

V is TRBV2 and J is TRBJ1-1; TRBD1 matches at 7 bases. The CDR3 is made up of 14 amino acids. V shed 6 bases, J shed 1 base, and the junction held 5 bases outside the gene matches. CDR1 and CDR2 (germline): SNHLY, FYNNEI. CDR3 DNA: TGTGCCAGCAGCTACAGGGGATCGAACACTGAAGCTTTCTTT. As protein: CASSYRGSNTEAFF.

This rearrangement joins TRBV2 to TRBJ2-7; D is unresolved. CDR1 is SNHLY and CDR2 is FYNNEI in the germline V gene. The CDR3 is 11 residues long. V lost 5 bases to trimming and J lost 3 bases, with 5 bases between them. CDR3 amino acids: CASSPNYEQYF. The CDR3 DNA sequence: TGTGCCAGCAGTCCGAACTACGAGCAGTACTTC. Supplemented by reference TRBV2 and TRBJ2-7, the full variable domain reads EPEVTQTPSHQVTQMGQEVILRCVPISNHLYFYWYRQILGQKVEFLVSFYNNEISEKSEIFDDQFSVERPDGSNFTLKIRSTKLEDSAMYFCASSPNYEQYFGPGTRLTVT.

This clone came up once. This rearrangement joins TRBV6-1 to TRBJ1-1, with D possibly matching TRBD1 (6 bases). Germline lookup yields CDR1 MNHNS and CDR2 SASEGT. V was pared by 6 bases and J by 4 bases, with 12 bases between. There are 13 residues in the CDR3. The CDR3 sequence is CASRGTTVTEAFF. The CDR3 nucleotides are TGTGCCAGCAGGGGGACAACCGTCACTGAAGCTTTCTTT.

This clone came up a few times. CDR3 nucleotides: TGTGCCAGCAGACCCAGGGGGGGAAACACCGGGGAGCTGTTTTTT. It is translated as CASRPRGGNTGELFF. The chain employs TRBV7-8 and TRBJ2-2; D might be TRBD1 or TRBD2, each matching 7 bases. The V gene lost 6 bases and the J gene lost 2 bases, with 13 bases spanning the gap. This CDR3 contains 15 residues. Germline V gene lookup returns CDR1 SGHVS and CDR2 FQNEAQ.

The chain has TRBV5-6 and TRBJ2-7, with D perhaps TRBD2 (5 bases). With 6 bases removed from V and 6 bases from J, the gap between germline ends came to 16 bases. The CDR3 loop spans 13 amino acids. Germline CDR1 is SGHDT and CDR2 is YYEEEE. In DNA form, the CDR3 reads TGTGCCAGCAACGATTTCGGGGTTCGCGAGCAGTACTTC. It encodes CASNDFGVREQYF.

This clone was picked up one time. The chain joins TRBV19 to TRBJ1-5; D may be TRBD1 (6 bases). V lost 3 bases and J lost 0, with 15 bases in between. Germline V lookup: CDR1 LNHDA, CDR2 SQIVND (reference sequence). There are 17 residues in the CDR3. The CDR3 loop reads CASSIPGGDYSNQPQHF. DNA of the CDR3: TGTGCCAGTAGTATCCCTGGGGGCGATTATAGCAATCAGCCCCAGCATTTT.

This chain links TRBV5-1 with TRBJ1-6; possibly TRBD1 for D (6 bases). Germline lookup yields CDR1 SGHRS and CDR2 YFSETQ. The CDR3 contains 14 residues. The V end was cut by 4 bases, the J end by 5 bases, with 10 bases between. CDR3 amino acids: CASSPGQNNSPLHF. The CDR3 region has the DNA TGCGCCAGCAGCCCGGGACAAAATAATTCACCCCTCCACTTT.

In the case of this clone: The junction shows a germline mismatch at one end, possibly a read error. Written as DNA, the CDR3 is TGTGCCTGGAGTCCACGGGGGAACTCCGGGGAGCTGTTTTTT. Protein sequence: CAWSPRGNSGELFF. The rearrangement uses TRBV30 and TRBJ2-2, with a possible D match to TRBD2 (6 bases). In germline, CDR1 is GTSNPN, CDR2 SVGIG (reference sequence). The CDR3 loop spans 14 amino acids.

To note about this clone: Its ends do not fully match the called genes, so a read error is possible. The chain's CDR3 is CASSPPRQLTYNEQFF. The CDR3 coding sequence is TGTGCCAGCTCGCCACCGAGACAGTTAACCTACAATGAGCAGTTCTTC. The chain joins TRBV18 to TRBJ2-1; TRBD1 is a possible D gene (5 bases). CDR3 size: 16 residues. CDR1 and CDR2 from the germline V gene are KGHSH and LQKENI.